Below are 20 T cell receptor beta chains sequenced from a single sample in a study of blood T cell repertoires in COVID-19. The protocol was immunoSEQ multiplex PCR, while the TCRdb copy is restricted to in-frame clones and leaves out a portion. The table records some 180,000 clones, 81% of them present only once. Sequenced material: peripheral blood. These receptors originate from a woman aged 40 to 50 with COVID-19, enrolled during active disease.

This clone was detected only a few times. For the CDR3, the DNA is TGTGCCAGCAGCCAACGTCTAGTCGCGAGCATTCAGTACTTC. This translates into CASSQRLVASIQYF. The gene calls are TRBV5-6 and TRBJ2-4; D is uncertain. Trimming removed 4 bases from V and 9 bases from J, with 17 bases in between. The germline V gene has CDR1 SGHDT and CDR2 YYEEEE. The CDR3 contains 14 residues.

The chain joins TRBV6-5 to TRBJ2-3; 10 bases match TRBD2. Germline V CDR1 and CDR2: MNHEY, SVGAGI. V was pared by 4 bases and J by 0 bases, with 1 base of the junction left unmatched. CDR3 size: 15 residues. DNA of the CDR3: TGTGCCAGCAGTTGGACTAGCGGTAGCACAGATACGCAGTATTTT. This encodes CASSWTSGSTDTQYF.

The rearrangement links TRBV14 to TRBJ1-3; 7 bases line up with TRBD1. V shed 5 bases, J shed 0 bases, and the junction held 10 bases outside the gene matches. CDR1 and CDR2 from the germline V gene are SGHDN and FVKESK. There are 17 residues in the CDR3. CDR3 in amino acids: CASSSQGPGHSGNTIYF. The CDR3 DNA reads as TGTGCCAGCAGCTCACAGGGGCCGGGACACTCTGGAAACACCATATATTTT.

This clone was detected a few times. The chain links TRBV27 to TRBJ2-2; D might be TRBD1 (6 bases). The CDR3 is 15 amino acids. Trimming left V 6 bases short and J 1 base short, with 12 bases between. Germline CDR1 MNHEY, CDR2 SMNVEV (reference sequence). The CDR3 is CASSFTGLNTGELFF. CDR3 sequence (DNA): TGTGCCAGCAGCTTTACAGGGCTGAACACCGGGGAGCTGTTTTTT.

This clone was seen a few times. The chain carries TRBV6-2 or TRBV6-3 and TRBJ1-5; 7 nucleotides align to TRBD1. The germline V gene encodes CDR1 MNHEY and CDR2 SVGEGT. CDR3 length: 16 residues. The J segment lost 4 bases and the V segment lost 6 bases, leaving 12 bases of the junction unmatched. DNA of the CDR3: TGTGCCAGCAGCCCCGCGGTGACAGGGTTAAATCAGCCCCAGCATTTT. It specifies CASSPAVTGLNQPQHF.

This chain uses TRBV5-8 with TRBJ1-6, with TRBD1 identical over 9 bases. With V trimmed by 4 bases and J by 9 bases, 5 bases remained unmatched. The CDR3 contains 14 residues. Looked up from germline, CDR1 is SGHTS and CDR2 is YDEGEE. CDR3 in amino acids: CASSRGQGISPLHF. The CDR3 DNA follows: TGTGCCAGCAGCCGGGGACAGGGAATTTCACCCCTCCACTTT.

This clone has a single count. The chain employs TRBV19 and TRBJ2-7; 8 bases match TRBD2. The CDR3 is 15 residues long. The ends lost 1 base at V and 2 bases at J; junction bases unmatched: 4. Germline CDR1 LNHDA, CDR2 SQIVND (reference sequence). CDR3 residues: CASSIVSGRTYEQYF. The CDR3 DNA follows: TGTGCCAGTAGTATAGTCAGCGGGAGAACCTACGAGCAGTACTTC.

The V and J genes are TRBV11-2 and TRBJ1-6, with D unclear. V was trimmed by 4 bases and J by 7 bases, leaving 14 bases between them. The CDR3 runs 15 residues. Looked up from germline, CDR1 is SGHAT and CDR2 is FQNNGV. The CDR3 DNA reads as TGTGCCAGCAGCTCTTACGGAGTCTCCAATTCACCCCTCCACTTT. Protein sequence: CASSSYGVSNSPLHF.

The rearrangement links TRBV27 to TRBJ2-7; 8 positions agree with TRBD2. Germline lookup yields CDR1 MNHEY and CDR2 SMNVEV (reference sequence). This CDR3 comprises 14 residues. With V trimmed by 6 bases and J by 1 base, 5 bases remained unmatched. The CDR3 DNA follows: TGTGCCAGCAGCCGGGCGGGGGGTTCCTACGAGCAGTACTTC. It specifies CASSRAGGSYEQYF.

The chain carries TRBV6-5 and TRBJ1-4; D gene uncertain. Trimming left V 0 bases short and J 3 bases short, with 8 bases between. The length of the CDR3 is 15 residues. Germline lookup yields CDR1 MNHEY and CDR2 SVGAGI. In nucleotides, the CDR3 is TGTGCCAGCAGTTACTCGGCCAGGTCTAATGAAAAACTGTTTTTT. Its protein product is CASSYSARSNEKLFF.

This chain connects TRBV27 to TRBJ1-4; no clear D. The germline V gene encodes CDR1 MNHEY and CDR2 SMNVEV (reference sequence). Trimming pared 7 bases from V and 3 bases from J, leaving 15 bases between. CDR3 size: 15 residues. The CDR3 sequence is CASIPGRRSNEKLFF. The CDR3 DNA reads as TGTGCCAGCATCCCCGGCAGGAGGTCTAATGAAAAACTGTTTTTT.

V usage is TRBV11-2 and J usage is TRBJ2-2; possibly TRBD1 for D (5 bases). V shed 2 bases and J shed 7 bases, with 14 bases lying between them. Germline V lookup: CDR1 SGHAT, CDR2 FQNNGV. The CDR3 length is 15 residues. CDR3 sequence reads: CASSLIKGMGGELFF. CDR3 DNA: TGTGCCAGCAGCTTAATTAAGGGGATGGGCGGGGAGCTGTTTTTT.

CDR3 amino acids: CATQTSPTYEQYF. In DNA, the CDR3 is TGTGCCACCCAGACTAGTCCGACCTACGAGCAGTACTTC. V is TRBV7-9 and J is TRBJ2-7; D might be TRBD2 (6 bases). Trimming removed 10 bases at V and 2 bases at J, with 15 bases between. Per the germline V gene, CDR1 is SEHNR and CDR2 is FQNEAQ (reference sequence). CDR3 size: 13 residues.

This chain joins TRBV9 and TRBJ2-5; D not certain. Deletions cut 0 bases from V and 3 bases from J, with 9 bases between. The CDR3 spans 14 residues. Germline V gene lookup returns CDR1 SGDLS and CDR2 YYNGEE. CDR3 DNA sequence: TGTGCCAGCAGCGTAGGTCTCTCCGAAGAGACCCAGTACTTC. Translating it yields CASSVGLSEETQYF.

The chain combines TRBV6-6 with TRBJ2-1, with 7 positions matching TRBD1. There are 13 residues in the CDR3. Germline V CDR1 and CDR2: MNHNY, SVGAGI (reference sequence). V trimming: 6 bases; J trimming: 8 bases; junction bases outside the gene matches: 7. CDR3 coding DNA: TGTGCCAGCAGGGGTACAGGGGTTCATGAGCAGTTCTTC. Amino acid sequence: CASRGTGVHEQFF.

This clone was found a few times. The CDR3 DNA follows: TGTGCCAGCAGCCCAGGCGGGACTCCCCTCCGTCATGAGCAGTTCTTC. Translating gives CASSPGGTPLRHEQFF. V usage is TRBV13 and J usage is TRBJ2-1; D might be TRBD2 (6 bases). CDR1 and CDR2 (germline): PRHDT, FYEKMQ (reference sequence). Trimming cost V 5 bases and J 8 bases, with 22 bases left between them. The CDR3 extends over 16 amino acids.

CDR3 sequence: CASSLVAREQFF. The CDR3 nucleotides are TGTGCCAGCAGCTTGGTAGCACGTGAGCAGTTCTTC. J is TRBJ2-1 and V is TRBV5-4; D is unclear. V lost 0 bases and J 9 bases, leaving 7 bases between the germline ends. The CDR3 is 12 residues long. CDR1 and CDR2 from the germline V gene are SGHNT and YYREEE (reference sequence).

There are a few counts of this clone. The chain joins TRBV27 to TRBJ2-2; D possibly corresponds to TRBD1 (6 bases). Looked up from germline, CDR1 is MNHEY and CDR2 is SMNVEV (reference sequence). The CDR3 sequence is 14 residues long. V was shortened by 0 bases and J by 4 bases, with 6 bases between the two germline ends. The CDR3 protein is CASSLSGGTGELFF. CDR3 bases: TGTGCCAGCAGTTTATCAGGGGGCACCGGGGAGCTGTTTTTT.

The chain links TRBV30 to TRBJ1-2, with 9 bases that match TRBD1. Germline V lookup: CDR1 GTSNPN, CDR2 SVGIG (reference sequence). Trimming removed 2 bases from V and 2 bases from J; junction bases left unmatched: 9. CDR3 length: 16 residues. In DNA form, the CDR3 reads TGTGCCTGGAGTTATCCAGGGACAGGGTACAACTATGGCTACACCTTC. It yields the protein CAWSYPGTGYNYGYTF.

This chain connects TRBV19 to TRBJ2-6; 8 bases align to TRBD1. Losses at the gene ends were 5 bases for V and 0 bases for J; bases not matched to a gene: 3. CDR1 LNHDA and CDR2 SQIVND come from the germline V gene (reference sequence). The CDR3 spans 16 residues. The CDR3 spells CASSAGQGSGANVLTF. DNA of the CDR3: TGTGCCAGTAGTGCCGGACAGGGCTCTGGGGCCAACGTCCTGACTTTC.